This TCR beta chain was captured by sequencing in a study of cytomegalovirus exposure and HLA in healthy donors. Study in general: Within an early data release were 85 million or so unique TCRs drawn from HLA-typed donors.

Study outcomes and limitations: According to a later analysis, donors in an Asian-associated ancestry cluster reportedly had fewer N-insertions than the roughly 660-donor mean.

Primers included in the PCR were 60 Vbeta and 13 Jbeta primers. Sequencing was performed with immunoSEQ multiplex PCR; in TCRdb, only in-frame clones are kept and a portion is missing. This table holds 100,000 to 150,000 clones, 75% to 85% found once. As to this clone: Its antigen is currently unknown.

This sequence originates from a woman in her forties or fifties in good health and CMV-seropositive. The sample taken for sequencing was PBMCs.

The CDR3 region is CASSLFPDTNYGYTF. In DNA form, the CDR3 reads TGCGCCAGCAGCTTGTTTCCGGACACCAACTATGGCTACACCTTC. This chain links TRBV5-1 with TRBJ1-2; maybe TRBD1 (5 bases). The germline V gene encodes CDR1 SGHRS and CDR2 YFSETQ. The V and J ends lost 1 base and 2 bases respectively, with 12 bases between them. This CDR3 is built from 15 residues.